The clone carrying this TCR beta chain showed up just once. Its target is not known. This specimen belongs to a study of PD-1 blockade in classical Hodgkin lymphoma. Study-level results: The CD4+ diversity rise by C4D1 was clearest in complete responders.

Clones were read by immunoSEQ multiplex PCR, and TCRdb kept only the in-frame ones, dropping some. The sample carries 25,000 to 30,000 clones, 70% to 80% recorded once. Germline-derived CDR1 and CDR2 are LNHNV and YYDKDF (reference sequence). The CDR3 has 20 residues. Trimming removed 0 bases from V and 4 bases from J; junction bases left unmatched: 16. Indicated time point: cycle 4 day 1 (C4D1), after about 6 weeks of nivolumab. Following autologous stem cell transplantation, relapse occurred in every patient, and exposure to brentuximab vedotin varied. Using magnetic negative selection, the CD4+ T cells were separated out of thawed PBMCs.

The chain is built from TRBV15 and TRBJ2-1; 9 bases align to TRBD2. The clonotype originates from a human donor with classical Hodgkin lymphoma. Sequenced material: CD4+ T cells from blood, taken before the fourth cycle of nivolumab. The CDR3 region has the DNA TGTGCCACCAGCAGAGATCTAGGTGCGGTAGCTAGCGGGATTTACAATGAGCAGTTCTTC. Translation: CATSRDLGAVASGIYNEQFF.